Presented here are 3 T cell receptor beta chains from one specimen sequenced in a study of OX40 agonist ivuxolimab in advanced cancers. The method was immunoSEQ multiplex PCR; TCRdb's version includes in-frame clones alone and lacks a portion of them. Among 55,000 to 70,000 clones listed, 70% to 90% were seen once. Sequenced material: CD4+ or CD8+ T cells sorted from blood, taken in a trial of the OX40 agonist ivuxolimab. Source of these receptors: an adult with an advanced solid tumor such as melanoma, head and neck, liver or kidney cancer.

This chain links TRBV27 with TRBJ1-1; TRBD1 aligns across 9 bases. V trimming: 8 bases; J trimming: 14 bases; junction bases outside the gene matches: 9. The CDR3 has 11 residues. The germline CDR1 and CDR2 sequences are MNHEY and SMNVEV (reference sequence). The CDR3: CASQRQGEIFF. The CDR3 nucleotides read TGTGCCAGCCAGAGACAGGGGGAAATATTCTTT.

The table lists this clone with a few counts. The chain carries TRBV4-2 and TRBJ2-1; no clear D gene. Germline CDR1 and CDR2: LGHNA and YNFKEQ. Trimming left V 4 bases short and J 2 bases short, with 15 bases between. The CDR3 consists of 16 residues. The CDR3 region is CASSPSHRVTYNEQFF. The CDR3 nucleotides read TGTGCCAGCAGCCCCTCTCATCGTGTCACCTACAATGAGCAGTTCTTC.

CDR3 residues: CASSISGMDEQFF. CDR3 DNA sequence: TGTGCCAGTAGTATCTCCGGGATGGATGAGCAGTTCTTC. This chain uses TRBV19 with TRBJ2-1; D possibly corresponds to TRBD2 (5 bases). This CDR3 is 13 amino acids long. V gave up 3 bases and J gave up 8 bases, with 11 bases separating them. Per the germline V gene, CDR1 is LNHDA and CDR2 is SQIVND (reference sequence).